This is a list of T cell receptor beta chains from one sample in a study of a mutant IDH1 vaccine in newly diagnosed glioma. This table comes from immunoSEQ multiplex PCR, and its TCRdb copy is limited to in-frame clones, with some not included. Of 55,000 to 65,000 clones in the sample, about 80% were seen once. No antigen has been identified for these receptors. The specimen comprised PBMCs, sampled from a glioma patient whose treatment included an IDH1 peptide vaccine. The receptors were gathered from a middle-aged man with glioma. CDR3s include the opening cysteine and the closing phenylalanine or tryptophan. D genes are given only for firm matches. The size entry is marked missing in some rows and otherwise reads once, few, many or a size class.

size: .; D: TRBD1; V: TRBV10-3; J: TRBJ2-1; DNA: TGTGCCATCAGTGAGTTGGGTCAGGGGGAAGGTGAGCAGTTCTTC; CDR3: CAISELGQGEGEQFF
size: .; D: .; V: TRBV5-6; J: TRBJ1-2; DNA: TGTGCCAGCAGCTCGGACACTAACTATGGCTACACCTTC; CDR3: CASSSDTNYGYTF
size: .; D: .; V: TRBV29-1; J: TRBJ2-1; DNA: TGCAGCGTCCTGCGACAGACCTACAATGAGCAGTTCTTC; CDR3: CSVLRQTYNEQFF
size: once; D: .; V: TRBV4-1; J: TRBJ2-7; DNA: TGCGCCAGCAGACCCGGGACTGCGGGCGAGCAGTACTTC; CDR3: CASRPGTAGEQYF
size: .; D: .; V: TRBV27; J: TRBJ2-5; DNA: TGTGCCAGCAGAGCCGAAGGGAACCAAGAGACCCAGTACTTC; CDR3: CASRAEGNQETQYF
size: .; D: TRBD1; V: TRBV5-1; J: TRBJ2-5; DNA: TGCGCCAGCAGTCCCTCCGGGACAGGGAGGGAGACCCAGTACTTC; CDR3: CASSPSGTGRETQYF
size: .; D: TRBD1; V: TRBV6-1; J: TRBJ1-1; DNA: TGTGCCAGCAGTGAACGGGACAGGGGTGCTGAAGCTTTCTTT; CDR3: CASSERDRGAEAFF
size: .; D: .; V: TRBV10-3; J: TRBJ1-1; DNA: TGTGCCATCAGTGGGGGGGACGCGCTGAACACTGAAGCTTTCTTT; CDR3: CAISGGDALNTEAFF
size: .; D: TRBD1; V: TRBV6-1; J: TRBJ1-4; DNA: TGTGCCAGCAGTGAGCAGGAGGGGGCGAATGAAAAACTGTTTTTT; CDR3: CASSEQEGANEKLFF
size: .; D: .; V: TRBV19; J: TRBJ2-7; DNA: TGTGCCAACAACTACGAGCAGTACTTC; CDR3: CANNYEQYF
size: .; D: .; V: TRBV25-1; J: TRBJ1-1; DNA: TGTGCCAGCAGTAGTCGGGGGGCAGGCACTGAAGCTTTCTTT; CDR3: CASSSRGAGTEAFF
size: .; D: TRBD2; V: TRBV9; J: TRBJ2-1; DNA: TGTGCCAGCAGTTTAAGCGGGGGGGCAGGGAATGAGCAGTTCTTC; CDR3: CASSLSGGAGNEQFF
size: .; D: .; V: TRBV19; J: TRBJ1-5; DNA: TGTGCCAGTAGTATAGACGAGACGTGGAATCAGCCCCAGCATTTT; CDR3: CASSIDETWNQPQHF
size: .; D: TRBD1; V: TRBV19; J: TRBJ1-3; DNA: TGTGCCAGCAGCAGGGGGCTTGAAAACACCATATATTTT; CDR3: CASSRGLENTIYF
size: .; D: TRBD1; V: TRBV5-1; J: TRBJ2-3; DNA: TGCGCCAGCACCGGACAGGGAAGTGGCACAGATACGCAGTATTTT; CDR3: CASTGQGSGTDTQYF
size: .; D: TRBD1; V: TRBV5-1; J: TRBJ1-4; DNA: TGCGCCAGCAGCTTTACCGGGACAGGGATTGAAAAACTGTTTTTT; CDR3: CASSFTGTGIEKLFF
size: once; D: .; V: TRBV4-3; J: TRBJ2-3; DNA: TGCGCCAGCAGCCGAAGTAAAGCGTCAGGGGTTGGCACAGATACGCAGTATTTT; CDR3: CASSRSKASGVGTDTQYF
size: .; D: .; V: TRBV7-2; J: TRBJ2-7; DNA: TGTGCCAGCAGCCCTGCGGGTTCCTACGAGCAGTACTTC; CDR3: CASSPAGSYEQYF
size: .; D: .; V: TRBV9; J: TRBJ2-3; DNA: TGTGCCAGCAGCCCGAGGGGGGCAAGGACAGATACGCAGTATTTT; CDR3: CASSPRGARTDTQYF
size: .; D: .; V: TRBV29-1; J: TRBJ2-1; DNA: TGCAGCGTTGCTATGGGTTCCTACAATGAGCAGTTCTTC; CDR3: CSVAMGSYNEQFF
size: .; D: .; V: TRBV7-9; J: TRBJ1-6; DNA: TGTGCCAGCAGCCCCTGGACCAAGTCCTATTCACCCCTCCACTTT; CDR3: CASSPWTKSYSPLHF
size: .; D: .; V: TRBV5-5; J: TRBJ1-5; DNA: TGTGCCAGCAGCTTGTCGGTGTCAGGGAATAGCAATCAGCCCCAGCATTTT; CDR3: CASSLSVSGNSNQPQHF
size: .; D: TRBD1; V: TRBV5-1; J: TRBJ2-2; DNA: TGCGCCAGCAGCAAAGACAGGGGGGCGAACACCGGGGAGCTGTTTTTT; CDR3: CASSKDRGANTGELFF
size: .; D: .; V: TRBV4-2; J: TRBJ2-3; DNA: TGTGCCAGCAGCCCGGAACTAGAAGGCACAGATACGCAGTATTTT; CDR3: CASSPELEGTDTQYF
size: .; D: .; V: TRBV7-7; J: TRBJ2-5; DNA: TGTGCTAGCAGCCGGTCAGGACTCCAAGAGACCCAGTACTTC; CDR3: CASSRSGLQETQYF
size: few; D: .; V: TRBV6-1; J: TRBJ1-2; DNA: TGTGCCAGCAGTGAGGTAGGGGATGGCTACACCTTC; CDR3: CASSEVGDGYTF